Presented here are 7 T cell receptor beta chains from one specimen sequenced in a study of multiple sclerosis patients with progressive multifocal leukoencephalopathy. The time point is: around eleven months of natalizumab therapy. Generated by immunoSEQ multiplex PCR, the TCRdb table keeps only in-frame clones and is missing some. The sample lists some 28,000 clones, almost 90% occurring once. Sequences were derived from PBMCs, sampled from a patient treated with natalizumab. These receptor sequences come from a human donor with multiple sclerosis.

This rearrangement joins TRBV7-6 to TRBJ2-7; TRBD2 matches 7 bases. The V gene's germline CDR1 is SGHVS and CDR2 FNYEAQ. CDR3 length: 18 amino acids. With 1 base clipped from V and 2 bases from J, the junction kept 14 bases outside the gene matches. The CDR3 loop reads CASSLEPGTGGPTYEQYF. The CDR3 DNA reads TGTGCCAGCAGCTTAGAACCAGGGACGGGGGGACCTACCTACGAGCAGTACTTC.

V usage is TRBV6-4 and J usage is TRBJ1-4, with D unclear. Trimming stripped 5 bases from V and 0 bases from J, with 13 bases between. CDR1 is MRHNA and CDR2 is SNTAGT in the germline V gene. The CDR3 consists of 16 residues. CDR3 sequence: CASSRTGIATNEKLFF. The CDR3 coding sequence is TGTGCCAGCAGTAGGACCGGTATTGCAACTAATGAAAAACTGTTTTTT.

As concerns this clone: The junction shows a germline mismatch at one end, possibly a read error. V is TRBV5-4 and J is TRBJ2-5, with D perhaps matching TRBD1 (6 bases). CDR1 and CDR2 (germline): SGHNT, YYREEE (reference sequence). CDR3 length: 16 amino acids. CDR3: CASSFTNLEGTRSTNF. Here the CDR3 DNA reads TGTGCCAGCAGCTTTACCAACCTAGAGGGGACAAGGAGTACGAACTTC.

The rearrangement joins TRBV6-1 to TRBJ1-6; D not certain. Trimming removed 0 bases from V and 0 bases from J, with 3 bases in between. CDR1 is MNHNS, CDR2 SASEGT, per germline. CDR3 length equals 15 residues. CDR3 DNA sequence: TGTGCCAGCAGTGAAGCGAGCTCCTATAATTCACCCCTCCACTTT. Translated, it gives CASSEASSYNSPLHF.

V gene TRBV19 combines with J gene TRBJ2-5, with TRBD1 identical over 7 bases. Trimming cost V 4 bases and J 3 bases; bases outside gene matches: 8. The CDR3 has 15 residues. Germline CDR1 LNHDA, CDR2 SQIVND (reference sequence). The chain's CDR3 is CASSTETTGKETQYF. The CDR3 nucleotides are TGTGCCAGTAGTACGGAGACGACAGGGAAAGAGACCCAGTACTTC. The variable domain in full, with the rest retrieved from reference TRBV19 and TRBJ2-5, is DGGITQSPKYLFRKEGQNVTLSCEQNLNHDAMYWYRQDPGQGLRLIYYSQIVNDFQKGDIAEGYSVSREKKESFPLTVTSAQKNPTAFYLCASSTETTGKETQYFGPGTRLLVL.

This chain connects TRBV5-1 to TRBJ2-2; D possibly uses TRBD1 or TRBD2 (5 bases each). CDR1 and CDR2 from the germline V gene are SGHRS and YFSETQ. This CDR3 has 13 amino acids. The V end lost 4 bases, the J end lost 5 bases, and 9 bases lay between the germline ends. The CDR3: CASSLGATGELFF. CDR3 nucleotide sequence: TGCGCCAGCAGCCTCGGGGCTACCGGGGAGCTGTTTTTT.

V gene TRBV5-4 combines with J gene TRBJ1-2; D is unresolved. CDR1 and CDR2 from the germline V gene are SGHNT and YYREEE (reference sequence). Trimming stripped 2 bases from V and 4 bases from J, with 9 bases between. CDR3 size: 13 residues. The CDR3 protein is CASSLRRFYGYTF. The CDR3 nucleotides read TGTGCCAGCAGCTTAAGAAGATTCTATGGCTACACCTTC.